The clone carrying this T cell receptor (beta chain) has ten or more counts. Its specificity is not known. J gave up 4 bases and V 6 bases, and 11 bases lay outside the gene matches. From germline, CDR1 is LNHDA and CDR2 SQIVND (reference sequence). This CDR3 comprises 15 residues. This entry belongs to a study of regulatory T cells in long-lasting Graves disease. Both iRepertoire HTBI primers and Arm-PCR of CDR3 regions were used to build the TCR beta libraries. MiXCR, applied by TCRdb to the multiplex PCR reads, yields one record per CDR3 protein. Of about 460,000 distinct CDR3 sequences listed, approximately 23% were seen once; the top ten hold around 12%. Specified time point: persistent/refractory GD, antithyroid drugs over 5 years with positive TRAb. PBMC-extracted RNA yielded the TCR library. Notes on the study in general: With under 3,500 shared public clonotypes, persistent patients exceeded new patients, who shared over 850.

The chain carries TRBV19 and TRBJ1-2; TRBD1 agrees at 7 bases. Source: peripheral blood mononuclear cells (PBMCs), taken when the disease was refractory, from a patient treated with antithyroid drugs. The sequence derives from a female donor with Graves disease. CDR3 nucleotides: TGTGCCAGTAGGTCACCGGGACAGTGGGTCTATGGCTACACCTTC. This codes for CASRSPGQWVYGYTF.